The present TCR beta chain was sequenced within a study of T cells after somatic rescue of genetic block. Clones were read by immunoSEQ multiplex PCR, and TCRdb kept only the in-frame ones, dropping some. This table has more than 65,000 clones, more than 75% appearing once. The sequencing sample was made of peripheral blood mononuclear cells (PBMCs). This TCR was sampled from a man aged 30 to 39.

For the CDR3, the DNA is TGTGCCAGCAGAGCTCAGGGACTACACACAGATACGCAGTATTTT. It translates to CASRAQGLHTDTQYF. The V call is TRBV2, the J call TRBJ2-3; 7 bases fit TRBD2. The junction had 8 bases not matched to a gene; V was cut back by 6 bases and J by 2 bases. The CDR3 sequence is 15 residues long. Germline CDR1 SNHLY, CDR2 FYNNEI.